The present entry profiles one T cell receptor beta chain with its context. Its cognate antigen is unknown. Genomic DNA belonging to each subset was distributed in equal measure over several immunoSEQ plates. The table came from immunoSEQ multiplex PCR; TCRdb's copy has only in-frame clones and leaves some out. In the table there are about 96,000 clones, 68% of which are singletons. In germline, CDR1 is MNHNS, CDR2 SASEGT. V was cut by 4 bases and J by 5 bases, with 24 bases left in between. This CDR3 is 17 amino acids long. These data belong to a study of shared clonotypes between healthy human individuals. Study-level results: Relative to memory subsets, naive subsets generally showed larger estimated richness.

The chain has TRBV6-1 and TRBJ2-7; D may be TRBD1 (6 bases). The sequence was collected from a man under 40 in good health. Specimen: memory CD8+ T cells sorted from blood. Subset in this sample: CD45RO+ cells pooled with CCR7-negative TemRA cells. CDR3 region: CASSGPQTRGPTNEQYF. CDR3 in DNA: TGTGCCAGCAGTGGGCCCCAAACCAGGGGACCCACCAACGAGCAGTACTTC.